The clone carrying this T cell receptor beta chain was detected once. Its antigen remains unknown. Germline and junction disagree at one end, which may indicate a read error. The same CDR3 can be traced to other DNA sequences in this sample. The CDR3 has 17 residues. Germline CDR1 is SGHRS and CDR2 is YFSETQ. This entry is derived from a study of cytomegalovirus exposure and HLA in healthy donors. The study, taken as a whole, reports: Sequence variants that were highly shared formed a cluster that was likely a sequencing artifact.

Primers included in the PCR were 60 Vbeta and 13 Jbeta primers. Clones were sequenced by immunoSEQ multiplex PCR, and TCRdb holds only the in-frame ones, with some missing. The repertoire holds around 150,000 clones, with about 80% as singletons. The specimen was PBMCs. This chain connects TRBV5-1 to TRBJ2-7; TRBD2 matches at 7 bases. The clonotype originates from a man aged 25-45 years in good health and CMV-seronegative. CDR3 amino acids: CASSLGGGSGYSYEQYF. In DNA, the CDR3 is TGCGCCAGCAGCCTCGGGGGAGGTAGCGGGTACTCCTACGAACAGTACTTC.